This entry lists 12 T cell receptor beta chains sequenced from one sample in a study of cytomegalovirus exposure and HLA in healthy donors. Primers: 60 Vbeta forward and 13 Jbeta reverse. TCRdb's copy holds only in-frame clones and misses some; the assay was immunoSEQ multiplex PCR. The sample lists some 150,000 clones; roughly 80% were seen once. Sequencing was performed on PBMCs. These receptors were collected from a woman aged 25 to 39 in good health and CMV-seropositive.

CDR3 loop: CASSYLTGQPQHF. In DNA form, the CDR3 reads TGTGCCAGCAGTTACCTAACCGGGCAGCCCCAGCATTTT. J is TRBJ1-5 and V is TRBV6-5; D is ambiguous. Trimming removed 2 bases at V and 7 bases at J, with 9 bases between. Germline lookup yields CDR1 MNHEY and CDR2 SVGAGI. The CDR3 is 13 residues long.

This chain joins TRBV5-5 and TRBJ1-2; weak D call: TRBD1 (5 bases). The V end lost 2 bases, the J end lost 3 bases, and 11 bases lay between the germline ends. The CDR3 is 14 amino acids. The germline V gene encodes CDR1 SGHKS and CDR2 YYEKEE (reference sequence). The CDR3 nucleotides read TGTGCCAGCAGCTTCTCAGGGTGGGACTATGGCTACACCTTC. The encoded protein is CASSFSGWDYGYTF.

The rearrangement uses TRBV7-8 and TRBJ1-2, with no clear D. This CDR3 spans 12 amino acids. V shed 5 bases and J shed 3 bases, with 7 bases lying between them. Germline values: CDR1 SGHVS, CDR2 FQNEAQ. The CDR3 spells CASSAADYGYTF. CDR3 nucleotides: TGTGCCAGCAGCGCCGCGGACTATGGCTACACCTTC.

V gene TRBV5-1 combines with J gene TRBJ1-1, with TRBD1 as a possible D gene (6 bases). With 1 base removed from V and 4 bases from J, the gap between germline ends came to 17 bases. Per germline, CDR1 SGHRS and CDR2 YFSETQ. This CDR3 spans 16 amino acids. The CDR3 region is CASSLPGVGGRTEAFF. The CDR3 nucleotides read TGCGCCAGCAGCTTGCCGGGGGTGGGGGGGCGCACTGAAGCTTTCTTT.

This chain connects TRBV4-2 to TRBJ1-1, with D possibly being TRBD1 (5 bases). The CDR3 runs to 15 residues. V lost 5 bases and J 1 base, leaving 14 bases between the germline ends. Germline assignment: CDR1 LGHNA and CDR2 YNFKEQ. The CDR3: CASSKSLTENTEAFF. The CDR3 DNA reads TGTGCCAGCAGCAAATCACTGACAGAGAACACTGAAGCTTTCTTT.

V and J are TRBV7-8 and TRBJ2-1; D unresolved. The ends were cut back, 4 bases at V and 12 bases at J, with 10 bases in the middle. CDR1 and CDR2 from the germline V gene are SGHVS and FQNEAQ. This CDR3 has 11 amino acids. The CDR3 DNA follows: TGTGCCAGCAGCTCGATTAGTGGGCAGTTCTTC. Residues: CASSSISGQFF.

This sequence joins TRBV6-5 and TRBJ1-5; 8 bases fit TRBD1. J gave up 6 bases and V 5 bases, and 6 bases lay outside the gene matches. The germline V gene has CDR1 MNHEY and CDR2 SVGAGI. The CDR3 spans 14 residues. The CDR3 spells CASSRQGSSQPQHF. The DNA of the CDR3 is TGTGCCAGCAGTCGACAGGGGAGTAGTCAGCCCCAGCATTTT.

The V call is TRBV5-1, the J call TRBJ1-6; no clear D. CDR3 length: 15 residues. Germline loops: CDR1 SGHRS, CDR2 YFSETQ. V dropped 5 bases and J dropped 3 bases, with 12 bases sitting between them. The CDR3 spells CASSRPVIYNSPLHF. Written as DNA, the CDR3 is TGCGCCAGCAGTCGTCCCGTAATCTATAATTCACCCCTCCACTTT. The variable domain in full, completed from reference TRBV5-1 and TRBJ1-6, reads KAGVTQTPRYLIKTRGQQVTLSCSPISGHRSVSWYQQTPGQGLQFLFEYFSETQRNKGNFPGRFSGRQFSNSRSEMNVSTLELGDSALYLCASSRPVIYNSPLHFGNGTRLTVT.

This clone was observed a handful of times. The genes are TRBV2 and TRBJ2-1; 8 bases match TRBD2. The CDR3 covers 15 residues. The trim removed 6 bases at V and 2 bases at J, leaving 6 bases unmatched. CDR1 is SNHLY and CDR2 is FYNNEI in the germline V gene. This CDR3 reads CASSSGTRAYNEQFF. Here the CDR3 DNA reads TGTGCCAGCAGCTCCGGGACTAGAGCCTACAATGAGCAGTTCTTC.

This rearrangement joins TRBV2 to TRBJ1-2; D is perhaps TRBD1 (5 bases). CDR1 and CDR2 (germline): SNHLY, FYNNEI. The CDR3 contains 14 residues. Trimming shortened V by 8 bases and J by 0 bases, and 13 bases separated the two germline ends. The CDR3, as DNA: TGTGCCAGCCGCCGAGACAGAGCTAACTATGGCTACACCTTC. Protein: CASRRDRANYGYTF.

The chain combines TRBV7-9 with TRBJ2-5; D not certain. This CDR3 is built from 12 residues. V lost 2 bases and J lost 5, with 6 bases in between. Germline values: CDR1 SEHNR, CDR2 FQNEAQ (reference sequence). This CDR3 is CASSLILETQYF. As DNA, the CDR3 is TGTGCCAGCAGCTTAATACTGGAGACCCAGTACTTC.

The chain is built from TRBV30 and TRBJ2-1, with a possible D match to TRBD2 (6 bases). The V end was cut by 2 bases, the J end by 5 bases, with 19 bases between. The CDR3 has 16 residues. The germline CDR1 and CDR2 sequences are GTSNPN and SVGIG (reference sequence). The CDR3 coding sequence is TGTGCCTGGAGTATCATGTCGGGACTCCTGGACAATGAGCAGTTCTTC. Encoded protein: CAWSIMSGLLDNEQFF.